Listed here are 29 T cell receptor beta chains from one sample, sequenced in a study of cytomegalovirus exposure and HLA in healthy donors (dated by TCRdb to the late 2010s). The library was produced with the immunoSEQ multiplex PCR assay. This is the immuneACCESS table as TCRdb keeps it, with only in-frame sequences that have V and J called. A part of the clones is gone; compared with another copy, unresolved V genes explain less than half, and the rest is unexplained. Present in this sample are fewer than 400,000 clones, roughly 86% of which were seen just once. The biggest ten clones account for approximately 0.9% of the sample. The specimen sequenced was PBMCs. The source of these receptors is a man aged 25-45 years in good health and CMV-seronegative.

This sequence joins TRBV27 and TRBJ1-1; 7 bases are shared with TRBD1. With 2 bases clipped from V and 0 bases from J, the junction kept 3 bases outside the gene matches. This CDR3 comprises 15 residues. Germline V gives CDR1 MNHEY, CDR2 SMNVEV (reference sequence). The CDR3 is CASSLQGGMNTEAFF. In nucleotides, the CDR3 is TGTGCCAGCAGTTTACAGGGGGGAATGAACACTGAAGCTTTCTTT.

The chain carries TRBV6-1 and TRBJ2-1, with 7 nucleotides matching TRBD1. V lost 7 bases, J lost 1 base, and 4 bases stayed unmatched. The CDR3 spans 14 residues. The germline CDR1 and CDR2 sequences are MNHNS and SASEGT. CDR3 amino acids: CASIMDRSYNEQFF. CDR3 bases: TGTGCCAGCATTATGGACAGGTCCTACAATGAGCAGTTCTTC.

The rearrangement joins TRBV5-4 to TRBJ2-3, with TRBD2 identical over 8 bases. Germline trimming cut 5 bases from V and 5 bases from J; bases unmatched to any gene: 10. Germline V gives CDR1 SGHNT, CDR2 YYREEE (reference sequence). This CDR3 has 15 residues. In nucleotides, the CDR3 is TGTGCCAGCAGTCGGGCGGGGGGTACGGTAGATACGCAGTATTTT. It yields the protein CASSRAGGTVDTQYF.

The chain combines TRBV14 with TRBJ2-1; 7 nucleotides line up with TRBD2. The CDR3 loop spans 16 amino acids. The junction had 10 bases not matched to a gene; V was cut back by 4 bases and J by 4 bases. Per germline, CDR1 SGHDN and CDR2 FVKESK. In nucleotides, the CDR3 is TGTGCCAGCAGCCGTCCCGGGGCTAGCGGTTACAATGAGCAGTTCTTC. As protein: CASSRPGASGYNEQFF.

CDR3 DNA sequence: TGTGCCAGCGGAAAAACTAACAGGCTCCTGAACACTGAAGCTTTCTTT. This sequence encodes CASGKTNRLLNTEAFF. This rearrangement joins TRBV11-2 to TRBJ1-1, with a tentative D call TRBD1 (5 bases). The V end was cut by 8 bases, the J end by 0 bases, with 19 bases between. CDR1 and CDR2 (germline): SGHAT, FQNNGV. The CDR3 extends over 16 amino acids.

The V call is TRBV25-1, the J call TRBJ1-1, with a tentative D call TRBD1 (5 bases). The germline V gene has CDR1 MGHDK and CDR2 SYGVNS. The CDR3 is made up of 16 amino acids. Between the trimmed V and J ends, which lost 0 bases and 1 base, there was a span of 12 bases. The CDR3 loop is CASSEYGQGRNTEAFF. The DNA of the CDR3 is TGTGCCAGCAGTGAATACGGTCAGGGAAGGAACACTGAAGCTTTCTTT. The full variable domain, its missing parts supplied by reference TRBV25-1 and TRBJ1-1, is EADIYQTPRYLVIGTGKKITLECSQTMGHDKMYWYQQDPGMELHLIHYSYGVNSTEKGDLSSESTVSRIRTEHFPLTLESARPSHTSQYLCASSEYGQGRNTEAFFGQGTRLTVV.

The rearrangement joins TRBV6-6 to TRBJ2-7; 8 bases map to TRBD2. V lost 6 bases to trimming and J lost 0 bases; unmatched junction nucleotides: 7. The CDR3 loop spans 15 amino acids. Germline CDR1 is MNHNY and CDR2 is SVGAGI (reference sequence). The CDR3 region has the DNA TGTGCCAGCAGCGGGGGGGTCCGGAGCTCCTACGAGCAGTACTTC. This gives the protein CASSGGVRSSYEQYF.

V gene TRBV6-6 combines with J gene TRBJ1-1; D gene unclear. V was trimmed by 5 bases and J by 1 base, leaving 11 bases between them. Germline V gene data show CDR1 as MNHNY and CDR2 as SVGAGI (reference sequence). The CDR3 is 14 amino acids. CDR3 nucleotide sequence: TGTGCCAGCAGTACTTCACAGAGGAACACTGAAGCTTTCTTT. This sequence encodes CASSTSQRNTEAFF.

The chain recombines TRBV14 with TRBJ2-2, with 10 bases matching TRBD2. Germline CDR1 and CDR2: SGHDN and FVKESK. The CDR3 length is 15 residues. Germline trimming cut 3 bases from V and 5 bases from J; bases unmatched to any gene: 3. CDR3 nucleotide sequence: TGTGCCAGCAGCCAGGGACTAGCGAGAACCGGGGAGCTGTTTTTT. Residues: CASSQGLARTGELFF.

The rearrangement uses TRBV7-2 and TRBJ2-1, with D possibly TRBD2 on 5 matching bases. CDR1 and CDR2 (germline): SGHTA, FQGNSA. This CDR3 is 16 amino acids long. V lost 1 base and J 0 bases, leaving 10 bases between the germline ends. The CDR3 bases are TGTGCCAGCAGCTTAGAGGTCCGGGGCTCCTACAATGAGCAGTTCTTC. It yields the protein CASSLEVRGSYNEQFF.

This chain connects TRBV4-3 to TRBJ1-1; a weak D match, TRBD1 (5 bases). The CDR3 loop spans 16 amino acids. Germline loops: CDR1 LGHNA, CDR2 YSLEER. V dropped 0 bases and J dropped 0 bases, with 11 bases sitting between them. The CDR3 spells CASSQETGTLNTEAFF. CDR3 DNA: TGCGCCAGCAGCCAAGAAACAGGAACTCTGAACACTGAAGCTTTCTTT.

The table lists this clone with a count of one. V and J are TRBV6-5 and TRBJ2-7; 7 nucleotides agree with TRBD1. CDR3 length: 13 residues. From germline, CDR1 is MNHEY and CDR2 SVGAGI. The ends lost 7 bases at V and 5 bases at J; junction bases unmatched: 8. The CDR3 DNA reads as TGTGCCAGCAACAACAGGGGTAGGGACGAGCAGTACTTC. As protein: CASNNRGRDEQYF.

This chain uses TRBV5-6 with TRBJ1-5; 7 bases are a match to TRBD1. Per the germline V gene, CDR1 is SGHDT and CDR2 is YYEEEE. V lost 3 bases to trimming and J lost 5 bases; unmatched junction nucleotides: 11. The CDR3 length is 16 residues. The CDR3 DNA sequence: TGTGCCAGCAGCTCTCGTTCAGGGGGTGTAGATCAGCCCCAGCATTTT. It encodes CASSSRSGGVDQPQHF.

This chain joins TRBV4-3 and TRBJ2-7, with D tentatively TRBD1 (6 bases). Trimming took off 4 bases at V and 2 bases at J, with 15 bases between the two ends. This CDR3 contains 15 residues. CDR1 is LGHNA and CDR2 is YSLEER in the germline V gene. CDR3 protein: CASSPRPGVAYEQYF. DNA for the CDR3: TGCGCCAGCAGCCCCCGGCCAGGGGTCGCCTACGAGCAGTACTTC.

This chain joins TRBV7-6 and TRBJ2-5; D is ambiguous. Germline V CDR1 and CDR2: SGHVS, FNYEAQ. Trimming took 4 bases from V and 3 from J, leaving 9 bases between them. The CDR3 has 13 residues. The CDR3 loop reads CASSSPGEETQYF. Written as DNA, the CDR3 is TGTGCCAGCAGCTCCCCCGGAGAAGAGACCCAGTACTTC.

For the CDR3, the DNA is TGTGCCAGCAGCCAAGAGAGCGCGGGGGGCACAGATACGCAGTATTTT. Amino acids: CASSQESAGGTDTQYF. The rearrangement joins TRBV4-2 to TRBJ2-3, with TRBD2 matching 7 bases. The junction had 4 bases not matched to a gene; V was cut back by 0 bases and J by 1 base. CDR1 is LGHNA, CDR2 YNFKEQ, per germline. The length of the CDR3 is 16 residues.

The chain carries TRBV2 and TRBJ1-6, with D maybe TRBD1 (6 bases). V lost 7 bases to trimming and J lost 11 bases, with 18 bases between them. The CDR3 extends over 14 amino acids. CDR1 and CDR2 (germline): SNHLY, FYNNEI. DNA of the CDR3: TGTGCCAGCACTCCGGCGGGGGGCGCGGCACCCCTCCACTTT. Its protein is CASTPAGGAAPLHF.

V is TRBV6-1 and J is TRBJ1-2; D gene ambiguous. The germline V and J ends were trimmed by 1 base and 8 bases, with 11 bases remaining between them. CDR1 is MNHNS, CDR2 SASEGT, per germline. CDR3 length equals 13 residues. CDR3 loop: CASSEVDEGGYTF. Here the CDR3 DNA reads TGTGCCAGCAGTGAAGTAGACGAGGGCGGCTACACCTTC.

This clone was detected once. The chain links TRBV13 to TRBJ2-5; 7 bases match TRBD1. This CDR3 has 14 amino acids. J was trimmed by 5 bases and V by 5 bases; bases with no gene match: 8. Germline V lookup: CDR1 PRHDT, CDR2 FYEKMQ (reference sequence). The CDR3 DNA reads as TGTGCCAGCAGCGCAAACAGGGGTATGGAGACCCAGTACTTC. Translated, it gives CASSANRGMETQYF. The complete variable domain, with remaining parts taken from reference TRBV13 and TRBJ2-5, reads AAGVIQSPRHLIKEKRETATLKCYPIPRHDTVYWYQQGPGQDPQFLISFYEKMQSDKGSIPDRFSAQQFSDYHSELNMSSLELGDSALYFCASSANRGMETQYFGPGTRLLVL.

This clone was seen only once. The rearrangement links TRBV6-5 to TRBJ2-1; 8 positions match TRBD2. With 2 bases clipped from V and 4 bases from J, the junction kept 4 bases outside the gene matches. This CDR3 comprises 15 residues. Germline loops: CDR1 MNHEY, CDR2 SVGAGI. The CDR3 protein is CASSYAGGLYNEQFF. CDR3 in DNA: TGTGCCAGCAGTTACGCGGGGGGCCTTTACAATGAGCAGTTCTTC.

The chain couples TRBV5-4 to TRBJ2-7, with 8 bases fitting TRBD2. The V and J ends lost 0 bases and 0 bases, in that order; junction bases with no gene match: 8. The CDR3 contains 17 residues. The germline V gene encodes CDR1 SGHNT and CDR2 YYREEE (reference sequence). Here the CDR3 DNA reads TGTGCCAGCAGCTTGGGGGCGGGGGGATTTAGCTCCTACGAGCAGTACTTC. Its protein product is CASSLGAGGFSSYEQYF.

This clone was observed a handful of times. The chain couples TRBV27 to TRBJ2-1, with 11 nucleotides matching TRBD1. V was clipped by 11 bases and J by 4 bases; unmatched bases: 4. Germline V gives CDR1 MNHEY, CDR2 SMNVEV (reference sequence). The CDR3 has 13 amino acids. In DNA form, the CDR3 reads TGTGCCGCGGGACAGGGGGAGTACAATGAGCAGTTCTTC. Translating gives CAAGQGEYNEQFF.

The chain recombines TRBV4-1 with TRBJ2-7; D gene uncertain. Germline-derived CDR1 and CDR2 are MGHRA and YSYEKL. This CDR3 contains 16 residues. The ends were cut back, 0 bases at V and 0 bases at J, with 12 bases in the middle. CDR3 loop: CASSQEQTINSYEQYF. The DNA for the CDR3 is TGCGCCAGCAGCCAAGAACAGACGATTAACTCCTACGAGCAGTACTTC.

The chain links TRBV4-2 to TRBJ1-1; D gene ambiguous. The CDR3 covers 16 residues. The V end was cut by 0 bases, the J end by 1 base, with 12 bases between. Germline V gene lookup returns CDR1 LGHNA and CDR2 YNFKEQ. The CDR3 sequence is CASSQDLYSSNTEAFF. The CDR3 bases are TGTGCCAGCAGCCAAGATCTGTACAGCTCGAACACTGAAGCTTTCTTT.

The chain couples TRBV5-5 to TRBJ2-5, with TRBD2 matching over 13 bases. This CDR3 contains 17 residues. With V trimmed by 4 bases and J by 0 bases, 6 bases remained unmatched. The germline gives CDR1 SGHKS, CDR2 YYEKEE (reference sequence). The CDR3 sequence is CASSPMTSGGYQETQYF. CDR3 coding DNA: TGTGCCAGCAGCCCTATGACTAGCGGGGGGTACCAAGAGACCCAGTACTTC.

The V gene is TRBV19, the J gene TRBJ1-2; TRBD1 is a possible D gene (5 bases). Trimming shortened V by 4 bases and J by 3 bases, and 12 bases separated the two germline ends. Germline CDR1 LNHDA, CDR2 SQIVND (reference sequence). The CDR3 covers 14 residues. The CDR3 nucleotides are TGTGCCAGTAGTAGGGGGGGTTCCGACTATGGCTACACCTTC. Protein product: CASSRGGSDYGYTF.

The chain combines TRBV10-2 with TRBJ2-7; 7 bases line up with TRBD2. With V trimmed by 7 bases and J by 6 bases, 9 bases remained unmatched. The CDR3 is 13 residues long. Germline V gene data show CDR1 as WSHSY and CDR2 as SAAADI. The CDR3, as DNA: TGCGCCAGCATGGGGGGGAAAGCGGGCGAGCAGTACTTC. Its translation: CASMGGKAGEQYF.

CDR3 residues: CASSQGRGNQPQHF. The CDR3, as DNA: TGTGCCAGCAGTCAAGGAAGGGGTAATCAGCCCCAGCATTTT. V gene TRBV2 combines with J gene TRBJ1-5; maybe TRBD1 (5 bases). V was pared by 5 bases and J by 4 bases, with 12 bases between. Germline V lookup: CDR1 SNHLY, CDR2 FYNNEI. The CDR3 totals 14 residues.

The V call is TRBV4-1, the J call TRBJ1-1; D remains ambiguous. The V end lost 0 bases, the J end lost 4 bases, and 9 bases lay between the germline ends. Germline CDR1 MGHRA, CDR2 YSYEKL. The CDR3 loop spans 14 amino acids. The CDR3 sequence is CASSQEVSVTEAFF. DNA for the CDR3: TGCGCCAGCAGCCAAGAGGTTTCGGTCACTGAAGCTTTCTTT.